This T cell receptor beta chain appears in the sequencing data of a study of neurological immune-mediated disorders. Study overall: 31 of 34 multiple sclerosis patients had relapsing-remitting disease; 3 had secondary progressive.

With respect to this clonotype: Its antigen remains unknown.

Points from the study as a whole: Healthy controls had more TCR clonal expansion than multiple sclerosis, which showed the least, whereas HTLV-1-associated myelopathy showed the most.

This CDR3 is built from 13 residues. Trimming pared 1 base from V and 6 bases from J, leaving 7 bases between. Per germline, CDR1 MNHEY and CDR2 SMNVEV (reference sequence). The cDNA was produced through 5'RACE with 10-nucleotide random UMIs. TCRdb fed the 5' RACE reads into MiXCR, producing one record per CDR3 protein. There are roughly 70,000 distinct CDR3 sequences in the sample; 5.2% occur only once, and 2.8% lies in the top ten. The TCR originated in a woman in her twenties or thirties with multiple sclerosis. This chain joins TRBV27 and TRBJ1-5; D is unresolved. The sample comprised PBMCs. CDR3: CASSLWRAQPQHF. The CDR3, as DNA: TGTGCCAGCAGTTTATGGAGGGCTCAGCCCCAGCATTTT.